This T cell receptor beta chain is drawn from a study of blood T cell repertoires in COVID-19. The ends were cut back, 6 bases at V and 5 bases at J, with 19 bases in the middle. The germline V gene encodes CDR1 SNHLY and CDR2 FYNNEI. The CDR3 length is 15 residues. As originally analysed: Estimates of nucleated cell counts were drawn from the amplification of reference gene primers. Generated by immunoSEQ multiplex PCR, the TCRdb table keeps only in-frame clones and is missing some. The D gene and trimming were derived from the DNA, and the V and J assignments and clone size from that table. This repertoire shows 350,000 to 450,000 clones, 80% to 90% found once; its top ten account for 0.95% to 1.3%.

This sequence originates from a man aged 25 to 40 who had recovered from COVID-19. The rearrangement links TRBV2 to TRBJ2-5; D is ambiguous. Source material: PBMCs or T cells enriched from blood (not recorded which). CDR3 bases: TGTGCCAGCAGATTCGGTGGCAGTAAAGCGGAGACCCAGTACTTC. This sequence encodes CASRFGGSKAETQYF.